The rows below give T cell receptor beta chains drawn from one sample of a study of blood T cell repertoires in COVID-19. The table came from immunoSEQ multiplex PCR; TCRdb's copy has only in-frame clones and leaves some out. The data hold about 300,000 clones, with approximately 88% observed a single time. Sequences were obtained from peripheral blood. These receptors all stem from a human donor with COVID-19, enrolled during active disease. The donor label of this sample is uncertain. Each CDR3 is given with its conserved first and last residue. Each record gives: V gene, D gene, clone size, J gene, CDR3 DNA, CDR3 protein. D genes are given only for firm matches. A clone size is listed for some rows: how often the clone was seen (once, few, many), or a class if it is expanded.

>TRBV28|TRBD1|.|TRBJ1-5
TGTGCCAGCAGTGTACAGGGGGCGCAAAATCAGCCCCAGCATTTT
CASSVQGAQNQPQHF
>TRBV19|.|.|TRBJ2-2
TGTGCCAGTAGTAGGCTAGTTGACACCGGGGAGCTGTTTTTT
CASSRLVDTGELFF
>TRBV11-3|TRBD2|.|TRBJ2-3
TGTGCCAGCTCCGCGGGAGCCGCCACAGATACGCAGTATTTT
CASSAGAATDTQYF
>TRBV3-1/TRBV3-2|TRBD2|.|TRBJ2-1
TGTGCCAGCAGCCAAGTAACTAGCGGGGATCATGAGCAGTTCTTC
CASSQVTSGDHEQFF
>TRBV7-2|.|.|TRBJ2-1
TGTGCCAGCAGCCCCCCAGGCCGCGATGAGCAGTTCTTC
CASSPPGRDEQFF
>TRBV24-1|TRBD1|few|TRBJ2-1
TGTGCCACCAGTGATTGGCCCGGACAGGGGGGGGACAATGAGCAGTTCTTC
CATSDWPGQGGDNEQFF
>TRBV29-1|TRBD1|.|TRBJ2-7
TGCAGCGTAGAGGGACAGCCACATCCCTCGGAGCAGTACTTC
CSVEGQPHPSEQYF
>TRBV19|.|.|TRBJ1-5
TGTGCCAGTACCTCGGACAGTGAGGGCACCTATAGCAATCAGCCCCAGCATTTT
CASTSDSEGTYSNQPQHF
>TRBV18|TRBD1|few|TRBJ2-5
TGTGCCAGCTCACCCCTAGACAGGGCCCAAGAGACCCAGTACTTC
CASSPLDRAQETQYF
>TRBV6-1|.|.|TRBJ1-6
TGTGCCAGCAGTGAAAACATTTCACCCCTCCACTTT
CASSENISPLHF
>TRBV19|.|.|TRBJ1-2
TGTGCCAGTAGTACCCAGACAGCGTCGTATGGCTACACCTTC
CASSTQTASYGYTF
>TRBV19|.|.|TRBJ1-5
TGTGCCAGCTCACCGGACAATAGCAATCAGCCCCAGCATTTT
CASSPDNSNQPQHF
>TRBV19|TRBD1|.|TRBJ1-2
TGTGCCACTAGACAGGGTCAAGCTTTGCATGGCTACACCTTC
CATRQGQALHGYTF
>TRBV6-2/TRBV6-3|.|.|TRBJ2-7
TGTGCCAGCAGTTACAGAGGGCCCTACGAGCAGTACTTC
CASSYRGPYEQYF
>TRBV2|TRBD1|.|TRBJ2-5
TGTGCCAGCAGTGAAGGCAGACAGGGAGAGACCCAGTACTTC
CASSEGRQGETQYF
>TRBV28|TRBD1|.|TRBJ1-5
TGTGCCAGCAGGCCTCTCGGGGGACAGGGCGTAAATCAGCCCCAGCATTTT
CASRPLGGQGVNQPQHF
>TRBV25-1|TRBD2|.|TRBJ2-1
TGTGCCAGCAGTGAATATGGGGGGGAGCGAAATGAGCAGTTCTTC
CASSEYGGERNEQFF
>TRBV6-2/TRBV6-3|.|.|TRBJ1-1
TGTGCCAGCAGTTACTCGTTGGGGGGGCCGAACACTGAAGCTTTCTTT
CASSYSLGGPNTEAFF
>TRBV3-1/TRBV3-2|TRBD2|few|TRBJ2-2
TGTGCCAGCAGTCGGGGACTAGCGCGAAGGGGGACCGGGGAGCTGTTTTTT
CASSRGLARRGTGELFF
>TRBV30|TRBD1|.|TRBJ1-5
TGTGCCTGGAGCGCCGACAGGGGCAATCAGCCCCAGCATTTT
CAWSADRGNQPQHF
>TRBV18|.|.|TRBJ2-1
TGTGCCAGCTCACCACCAGCGACAGGTTACAATGAGCAGTTCTTC
CASSPPATGYNEQFF
>TRBV3-1/TRBV3-2|TRBD1|.|TRBJ1-4
TGTGCCAGCAGCCGCACCTACGGGACAGGGACCGAAAAACTGTTTTTT
CASSRTYGTGTEKLFF
>TRBV28|TRBD2|.|TRBJ2-2
TGTGCCAGCAGTTTATTCGGGGGGGCCGGGGAGCTGTTTTTT
CASSLFGGAGELFF
>TRBV3-1/TRBV3-2|TRBD1|.|TRBJ1-5
TGTGCCAGCAGCCAAGAAAGGCCAGGGGGGAGCAATCAGCCCCAGCATTTT
CASSQERPGGSNQPQHF
>TRBV9|TRBD1|.|TRBJ2-4
TGTGCCAGCAGCTTTGGACAGGGGGCAGATGGAGGCAAAAACATTCAGTACTTC
CASSFGQGADGGKNIQYF
>TRBV3-1/TRBV3-2|.|.|TRBJ1-4
TGTGCCAGCAGCGTTACAGGAGCGAAGGAAAAACTGTTTTTT
CASSVTGAKEKLFF
>TRBV7-9|.|.|TRBJ1-1
TGTGCCAGCAGCTTTATGAACACTGAAGCTTTCTTT
CASSFMNTEAFF
>TRBV10-3|TRBD2|few|TRBJ2-1
TGTGCCATCAGGGGCGGGAGTTCGGGAAATCCCTACAATGAGCAGTTCTTC
CAIRGGSSGNPYNEQFF
>TRBV30|.|.|TRBJ1-6
TGTGCCTGGAGTGCGGGGGTATCCTATAATTCACCCCTCCACTTT
CAWSAGVSYNSPLHF
>TRBV7-2|.|.|TRBJ2-7
TGTGCCAGCAGCGCACTAGTAGGCTACGAGCAGTACTTC
CASSALVGYEQYF
>TRBV6-5|.|once|TRBJ1-1
TGTGCCAGCAGTTACTCGACAGATGAAGCTTTCTTT
CASSYSTDEAFF
>TRBV6-6|.|.|TRBJ1-1
TGTGCCAGCAGTTTATTCGGGGGGTTAGGCACTGAAGCTTTCTTT
CASSLFGGLGTEAFF
>TRBV28|.|.|TRBJ1-3
TGTGCCAGCAGTTCGCCCGGGACAGGAAACACCATATATTTT
CASSSPGTGNTIYF
>TRBV28|.|.|TRBJ1-6
TGTGCCAGCAGTTATGCAGGGGAAAATTCACCCCTCCACTTT
CASSYAGENSPLHF
>TRBV19|TRBD1|.|TRBJ2-3
TGTGCCAGTAGTATGGCCCGCACGACAGGGGCCATCACAGATACGCAGTATTTT
CASSMARTTGAITDTQYF
>TRBV7-2|TRBD1|once|TRBJ1-1
TGTGCCAGCAGCTTAGCGCCGGGACAGATGAACACTGAAGCTTTCTTT
CASSLAPGQMNTEAFF
>TRBV4-1|.|.|TRBJ2-7
TGCGCCAGCAGACGTTCGGACTCTCAATCCGAGCAGTACTTC
CASRRSDSQSEQYF
>TRBV3-1/TRBV3-2|.|.|TRBJ1-2
TGTGCCAGCAGCCAAGGTGTCGGGTATGGCTACACCTTC
CASSQGVGYGYTF
>TRBV7-2|.|many|TRBJ1-4
TGTGCCAGCAGCTTAGTGCTAGGTGCTAATGAAAAACTGTTTTTT
CASSLVLGANEKLFF
>TRBV7-8|.|once|TRBJ2-7
TGTGCCAGCAGCCCTCAGACCTACGAGCAGTACTTC
CASSPQTYEQYF
>TRBV6-2/TRBV6-3|TRBD1|.|TRBJ2-7
TGTGCCAGCAGTTACTCGGACAGGTCGAGAGCCTACGAGCAGTACTTC
CASSYSDRSRAYEQYF
>TRBV4-3|TRBD1|.|TRBJ1-5
TGCGCCAGCAGCCAAGAGACAGGGGGTAATCAGCCCCAGCATTTT
CASSQETGGNQPQHF
>TRBV6-2/TRBV6-3|TRBD2|.|TRBJ2-3
TGTGCCAGCAGTTACTTCCCTAGCGGGAGGCGAATCATCGCAGATACGCAGTATTTT
CASSYFPSGRRIIADTQYF
>TRBV11-2|.|.|TRBJ2-1
TGTGCCAGCAGCTTAGATATCGGTAGCAGTAATGAGCAGTTCTTC
CASSLDIGSSNEQFF
>TRBV5-1|.|few|TRBJ2-1
TGCGCCAGCAGCACACTTAGCGGTCCCTTGGGCAATGAGCAGTTCTTC
CASSTLSGPLGNEQFF
>TRBV11-2|TRBD1|few|TRBJ1-6
TGTGCCAGCAGCTTAGGCCCGGGACAGGGGGCCAATTCACCCCTCCACTTT
CASSLGPGQGANSPLHF
>TRBV27|TRBD1|.|TRBJ2-7
TGTGCCAGCAGTTCCACCGACAGGGCCTACGAGCAGTACTTC
CASSSTDRAYEQYF
>TRBV7-2|.|.|TRBJ2-7
TGTGCCAGCAGCTTAGCGACAACAGGGTCTGGGGAGCAGTACTTC
CASSLATTGSGEQYF
>TRBV10-3|TRBD2|.|TRBJ2-1
TGTGCCATCAGTGATCCCGGACTAGCCAAGAATGAGCAGTTCTTC
CAISDPGLAKNEQFF
>TRBV5-6|TRBD2|.|TRBJ2-3
TGTGCCAGCACGCAAGATAGCGGGTTTGGCACAGATACGCAGTATTTT
CASTQDSGFGTDTQYF
>TRBV20-1|TRBD1|.|TRBJ1-2
TGCAGTGCTAGTGGGGACAGGGAGAACTATGGCTACACCTTC
CSASGDRENYGYTF
>TRBV19|TRBD2|.|TRBJ2-1
TGTGCCAGTACCCCCCTTTTCGGACTAGCCGATGAGCAGTTCTTC
CASTPLFGLADEQFF
>TRBV4-1|.|.|TRBJ1-3
TGCGCCAGCAGCCGAATCGGCGGGGCTCGAAACACCATATATTTT
CASSRIGGARNTIYF
>TRBV7-2|TRBD2|few|TRBJ2-1
TGTGCCAGCAGCTTAACTAGCGGGACTCTCAATGAGCAGTTCTTC
CASSLTSGTLNEQFF